This TCR beta chain appears in the sequencing data of a study of shared clonotypes between healthy human individuals. Whole-study results and caveats: Shared across a few donors were 5% to 6% of the naive CD4 clonotypes. The generation probabilities recorded for non-shared clonotypes fell below those of clonotypes shared by all four donors.

Comment on this clone: What it binds is unknown.

Data came from immunoSEQ multiplex PCR; TCRdb stores just in-frame clones and leaves some out. Counted here are some 300,000 clones, more than 60% occurring once; the ten biggest clones make up more than 9%. Germline CDR1 SGDLS, CDR2 YYNGEE. CDR3 length equals 17 residues. After removal of 0 bases from V and 0 bases from J, the junction contained 7 bases not matched to a gene. The receptor's source is a man under 40 in good health. The chain employs TRBV9 and TRBJ2-3, with 7 bases matching TRBD2. What was sequenced was memory CD4+ T cells sorted from blood. Subset defined: CD45RA-negative fraction. DNA for the CDR3: TGTGCCAGCAGCGTAGGAGTTACACTAGCGAGCACAGATACGCAGTATTTT. It codes for CASSVGVTLASTDTQYF.